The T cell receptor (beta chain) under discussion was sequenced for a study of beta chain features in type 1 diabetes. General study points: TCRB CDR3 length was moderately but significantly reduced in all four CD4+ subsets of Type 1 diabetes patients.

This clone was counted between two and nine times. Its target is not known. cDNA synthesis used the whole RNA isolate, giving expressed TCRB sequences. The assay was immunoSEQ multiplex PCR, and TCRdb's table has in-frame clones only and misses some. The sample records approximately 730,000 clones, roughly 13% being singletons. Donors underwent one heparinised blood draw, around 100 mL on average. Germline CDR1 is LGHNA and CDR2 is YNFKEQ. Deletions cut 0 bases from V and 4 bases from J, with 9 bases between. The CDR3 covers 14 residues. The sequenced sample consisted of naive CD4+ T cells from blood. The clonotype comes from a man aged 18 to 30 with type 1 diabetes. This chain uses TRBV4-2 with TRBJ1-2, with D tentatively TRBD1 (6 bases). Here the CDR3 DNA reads TGTGCCAGCAGCCAAGAACAGGGAGTCTATGGCTACACCTTC. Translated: CASSQEQGVYGYTF.